These T cell receptor beta chains were read from a single sample in a study of beta chain features in type 1 diabetes. Measured with immunoSEQ multiplex PCR; TCRdb has only the in-frame clones, and not every one. The data contain 150,000 to 190,000 clones, under 9.5% of them seen just once; the ten biggest clones take up 0.55% to 0.75%. Sequencing was done on a sample of central memory CD4+ T cells from blood. The receptor set was obtained from a man younger than 35 in good health. The CDR3 runs from the conserved cysteine through the conserved F or W. The D gene is left open where the match is weak. The size of a clone is reported for some rows only, either as once, few or many, or as a class for expanded clones.

.	TRBV5-4	TRBJ2-1	few	CASSQDLDFSEQFF	TGTGCCAGCAGCCAAGATCTTGATTTTAGTGAGCAGTTCTTC
.	TRBV19	TRBJ1-1	.	CASSMELGGGMNTEAFF	TGTGCCAGTAGTATGGAGCTGGGCGGCGGGATGAACACTGAAGCTTTCTTT
.	TRBV7-8	TRBJ1-5	few	CASSLAGAQPQHF	TGTGCCAGCAGCTTAGCAGGGGCTCAGCCCCAGCATTTT
TRBD1	TRBV7-9	TRBJ2-7	.	CASSPPGQLAASYEQYF	TGTGCCAGCAGCCCCCCGGGACAGCTAGCAGCATCCTACGAGCAGTACTTC
TRBD1	TRBV7-7	TRBJ2-2	few	CASSRLGTGNTGELFF	TGTGCTAGCAGCCGGCTTGGGACAGGGAACACCGGGGAGCTGTTTTTT
TRBD1	TRBV10-3	TRBJ1-2	few	CAISGQGHGYTF	TGTGCCATCAGCGGACAGGGCCATGGCTACACCTTC
.	TRBV28	TRBJ2-1	.	CASSGSGGYEQFF	TGTGCCAGCAGTGGGAGTGGTGGGTATGAGCAGTTCTTC
TRBD1	TRBV5-1	TRBJ2-3	few	CASSPGQGWTDTQYF	TGCGCCAGCAGCCCGGGACAGGGGTGGACAGATACGCAGTATTTT
TRBD1	TRBV28	TRBJ2-5	many	CASLGTGAFGTQYF	TGTGCCAGCCTTGGGACAGGGGCCTTTGGGACCCAGTACTTC
.	TRBV5-1	TRBJ2-3	few	CASSPSRQGTDTQYF	TGCGCCAGCAGCCCTAGTCGACAGGGCACAGATACGCAGTATTTT
TRBD2	TRBV7-9	TRBJ2-1	.	CASSRRTSGFYNEQFF	TGTGCCAGCAGCAGAAGGACTAGCGGGTTCTACAATGAGCAGTTCTTC
.	TRBV7-9	TRBJ2-5	.	CASSSRVRETQYF	TGTGCCAGCAGCTCGCGGGTACGAGAGACCCAGTACTTC
.	TRBV30	TRBJ2-2	few	CAWSVYQFGELFF	TGTGCCTGGAGTGTCTATCAATTCGGGGAGCTGTTTTTT
TRBD1	TRBV11-2	TRBJ2-5	few	CASSSRDRGVETQYF	TGTGCCAGCAGCTCCCGGGACAGGGGTGTCGAGACCCAGTACTTC
.	TRBV5-1	TRBJ2-3	.	CASSFGRGVTDTQYF	TGCGCCAGCAGCTTCGGCAGGGGAGTCACAGATACGCAGTATTTT